This paragraph covers one TCR beta chain sequence. This entry comes from a study of control samples from healthy donors and cancer patients. The table came from immunoSEQ multiplex PCR; TCRdb's copy has only in-frame clones and leaves some out. The table includes fewer than 250,000 clones, about 89% detected once. CDR3 length: 14 amino acids. The germline V and J ends were trimmed by 1 base and 8 bases, with 12 bases remaining between them. Per germline, CDR1 PRHDT and CDR2 FYEKMQ (reference sequence). The chain employs TRBV13 and TRBJ1-3; D remains ambiguous. Sequencing used blood. The sequence was obtained from a man younger than 40 in good health. CDR3 DNA sequence: TGTGCCAGCAGCTTAGACAGAGTACCGGACACCATATATTTT. Protein: CASSLDRVPDTIYF. The full variable domain, rest sourced from reference TRBV13 and TRBJ1-3, is AAGVIQSPRHLIKEKRETATLKCYPIPRHDTVYWYQQGPGQDPQFLISFYEKMQSDKGSIPDRFSAQQFSDYHSELNMSSLELGDSALYFCASSLDRVPDTIYFGEGSWLTVV.